This TCR beta chain was sequenced for a study of CD8+CD57+ T cells in acquired aplastic anemia. CDR3 length equals 13 residues. V gave up 2 bases and J gave up 3 bases; unmatched junction bases: 1. The germline gives CDR1 SGHRS, CDR2 YFSETQ. Using genomic DNA as the template, TCR beta VDJ and CDR3 profiling was carried out. TCRdb redid the calling of the reads with MiXCR, one entry per CDR3 protein. Altogether hundreds of thousands of distinct CDR3 sequences are present, about two thirds being singletons, with the ten largest covering under 5%. The sample holds many counts of this clonotype. The origin of this receptor is a human donor in good health, serving as a control. The specimen sequenced was sorted CD4+, CD8+, or CD8+CD57+ T cells (not recorded which) from PBMCs. J is TRBJ1-1 and V is TRBV5-1; 7 positions agree with TRBD1. DNA for the CDR3: TGCGCCAGCAGCTTTACAGGGGACACTGAAGCTTTCTTT. Translated: CASSFTGDTEAFF.